Following are 14 T cell receptor beta chains from one sample sequenced in a study of blood T cell repertoires in COVID-19 (TCRdb year 2020). Receptor libraries were prepared by the immunoSEQ multiplex PCR assay. TCRdb took over this immuneACCESS table, retaining in-frame rearrangements with V and J assigned. Such tables are incomplete; in checked studies, under half of the missing clones stem from an unresolved V gene, and the remainder is unexplained. The sample has 350,000 or so clones on record, roughly 90% of them singletons. Around 0.92% of the sample lies in the top ten. Sequencing was done on a sample of PBMCs or T cells enriched from blood (not recorded which). These receptor sequences come from a woman younger than 45 who had been exposed to COVID-19.

The J gene is TRBJ1-5, the V gene TRBV28, with D unclear. Germline loops: CDR1 MDHEN, CDR2 SYDVKM. This CDR3 is built from 16 residues. V dropped 5 bases and J dropped 3 bases, with 17 bases sitting between them. DNA for the CDR3: TGTGCCAGCAGTCCCTCACCGGGAGCTCCCAATCAGCCCCAGCATTTT. It yields the protein CASSPSPGAPNQPQHF. Supplemented by reference TRBV28 and TRBJ1-5, the full variable domain reads DVKVTQSSRYLVKRTGEKVFLECVQDMDHENMFWYRQDPGLGLRLIYFSYDVKMKEKGDIPEGYSVSREKKERFSLILESASTNQTSMYLCASSPSPGAPNQPQHFGDGTRLSIL.

The rearrangement uses TRBV2 and TRBJ1-4; perhaps TRBD1 as D (5 bases). V lost 7 bases and J lost 3, with 15 bases in between. The CDR3 runs to 15 residues. CDR1 SNHLY and CDR2 FYNNEI come from the germline V gene. This chain's CDR3 is CASKTDSGSNEKLFF. The CDR3 DNA follows: TGTGCCAGCAAAACAGACAGCGGGTCTAATGAAAAACTGTTTTTT.

The chain links TRBV19 to TRBJ2-7, with D possibly being TRBD1 (5 bases). Germline loops: CDR1 LNHDA, CDR2 SQIVND (reference sequence). Trimming removed 1 base from V and 1 base from J, with 11 bases in between. The CDR3 covers 15 residues. The CDR3 spells CASSIAQGISYEQYF. The CDR3 nucleotides are TGTGCCAGTAGTATAGCGCAGGGTATATCCTACGAGCAGTACTTC.

This clone was picked up a small number of times. V usage is TRBV14 and J usage is TRBJ2-4; 7 bases match TRBD1. Germline assignment: CDR1 SGHDN and CDR2 FVKESK. V gave up 0 bases and J gave up 6 bases; unmatched junction bases: 8. CDR3 length: 16 residues. In DNA, the CDR3 is TGTGCCAGCAGCCAAGAGAGGGGGCGATTCGTAAACATTCAGTACTTC. Its protein product is CASSQERGRFVNIQYF. Looking up the rest from reference TRBV14 and TRBJ2-4 gives the full variable domain: EAGVTQFPSHSVIEKGQTVTLRCDPISGHDNLYWYRRVMGKEIKFLLHFVKESKQDESGMPNNRFLAERTGGTYSTLKVQPAELEDSGVYFCASSQERGRFVNIQYFGAGTRLSVL.

The chain links TRBV24-1 to TRBJ2-2; D unresolved. The CDR3 is 14 residues long. V lost 5 bases and J lost 3, with 9 bases in between. Per the germline V gene, CDR1 is KGHDR and CDR2 is SFDVKD. This CDR3 reads CATSGGQYTGELFF. The CDR3 DNA is TGTGCCACCAGTGGTGGTCAGTACACCGGGGAGCTGTTTTTT.

This sequence joins TRBV28 and TRBJ2-2; 10 nucleotides line up with TRBD1. Germline V CDR1 and CDR2: MDHEN, SYDVKM. The CDR3 runs 15 residues. The trim removed 5 bases at V and 5 bases at J, leaving 5 bases unmatched. The CDR3 protein is CASSQTGGRTGELFF. CDR3 DNA: TGTGCCAGCAGTCAGACAGGGGGCAGGACCGGGGAGCTGTTTTTT. Full variable domain (missing parts from reference TRBV28 and TRBJ2-2): DVKVTQSSRYLVKRTGEKVFLECVQDMDHENMFWYRQDPGLGLRLIYFSYDVKMKEKGDIPEGYSVSREKKERFSLILESASTNQTSMYLCASSQTGGRTGELFFGEGSRLTVL.

This chain uses TRBV27 with TRBJ1-2; tentative D call: TRBD1 (5 bases). Trimming pared 4 bases from V and 3 bases from J, leaving 15 bases between. This CDR3 is built from 15 residues. CDR1 and CDR2 from the germline V gene are MNHEY and SMNVEV (reference sequence). The CDR3 nucleotides read TGTGCCAGCAGTTCCCCGAGGGGAGGCTACTATGGCTACACCTTC. Its protein is CASSSPRGGYYGYTF.

The rearrangement links TRBV27 to TRBJ2-7, with 7 nucleotides matching TRBD1. CDR3 size: 14 residues. CDR1 is MNHEY, CDR2 SMNVEV, per germline (reference sequence). V lost 11 bases, J lost 0 bases, and 10 bases stayed unmatched. The CDR3 DNA is TGTGCCGGCCGAAAGGCAGGGGGCTCCTACGAGCAGTACTTC. Protein: CAGRKAGGSYEQYF.

This clone showed up just once. The chain uses TRBV23-1 and TRBJ2-7; D might be TRBD2 (5 bases). TRBV23-1 carries the ORF label, with uncertain function. The V gene lost 3 bases and the J gene lost 6 bases, with 9 bases spanning the gap. This CDR3 contains 12 residues. In DNA form, the CDR3 reads TGCGCCAGCAGTCAGGAGGAGCTCGAGCAGTACTTC. This translates into CASSQEELEQYF.

The DNA for the CDR3 is TGTGCCAGCAGCCCCGGGTATGACAGGGGGATTCGGGATGAAGCTTTCTTT. This translates into CASSPGYDRGIRDEAFF. This chain links TRBV5-4 with TRBJ1-1; 9 bases map to TRBD1. The CDR3 runs to 17 residues. Germline lookup yields CDR1 SGHNT and CDR2 YYREEE (reference sequence). V lost 4 bases to trimming and J lost 7 bases; unmatched junction nucleotides: 17.

The chain links TRBV11-2 to TRBJ2-7; tentative D call: TRBD2 (6 bases). V lost 2 bases and J lost 1, with 12 bases in between. Germline V gives CDR1 SGHAT, CDR2 FQNNGV. The CDR3 has 15 amino acids. As DNA, the CDR3 is TGTGCCAGCAGCTTACCAACTAGCAGGTCCTACGAGCAGTACTTC. Translated: CASSLPTSRSYEQYF.

The rearrangement links TRBV5-6 to TRBJ2-3; possibly TRBD1 for D (6 bases). This CDR3 comprises 14 residues. Trimming pared 5 bases from V and 1 base from J, leaving 11 bases between. CDR1 is SGHDT and CDR2 is YYEEEE in the germline V gene. The CDR3 DNA reads TGTGCCAGCAGATTTGACAGGCGCACAGATACGCAGTATTTT. Protein sequence: CASRFDRRTDTQYF.

This sequence joins TRBV5-4 and TRBJ2-3; 9 nucleotides line up with TRBD1. The germline V gene has CDR1 SGHNT and CDR2 YYREEE (reference sequence). This CDR3 spans 17 amino acids. J was trimmed by 1 base and V by 3 bases; bases with no gene match: 9. The CDR3 coding sequence is TGTGCCAGCAGCTCCCCCACAGGGGGCGCGGGCACAGATACGCAGTATTTT. Protein: CASSSPTGGAGTDTQYF.

The chain joins TRBV6-2 or TRBV6-3 to TRBJ1-5; D gene uncertain. The CDR3 has 12 residues. The V end lost 1 base, the J end lost 6 bases, and 4 bases lay between the germline ends. The germline CDR1 and CDR2 sequences are MNHEY and SVGEGT. DNA of the CDR3: TGTGCCAGCAGTTACTGGGCTCAGCCCCAGCATTTT. Translating gives CASSYWAQPQHF.